This entry lists 19 T cell receptor beta chains sequenced from one sample in a study of T cell responses to AZD1222 COVID-19 vaccine. The repertoire was sequenced with immunoSEQ multiplex PCR; TCRdb's copy has only in-frame clones and lacks some. The sample shows around 130,000 clones, around 90% of them seen only once. The sequences come from peripheral blood, collected on day 0 of AZD1222 vaccination. Receptors originate from an adult in good health.

This rearrangement joins TRBV19 to TRBJ1-1; D not certain. V was shortened by 6 bases and J by 0 bases, with 11 bases between the two germline ends. CDR1 is LNHDA and CDR2 is SQIVND in the germline V gene (reference sequence). The CDR3 runs 14 residues. CDR3: CASSQVGLNTEAFF. The CDR3 nucleotides read TGTGCCAGTAGCCAGGTGGGATTGAACACTGAAGCTTTCTTT. The complete variable domain, with remaining parts taken from reference TRBV19 and TRBJ1-1, reads DGGITQSPKYLFRKEGQNVTLSCEQNLNHDAMYWYRQDPGQGLRLIYYSQIVNDFQKGDIAEGYSVSREKKESFPLTVTSAQKNPTAFYLCASSQVGLNTEAFFGQGTRLTVV.

This rearrangement joins TRBV18 to TRBJ2-7; D is possibly TRBD1 (6 bases). This CDR3 has 13 residues. The V and J ends lost 5 bases and 3 bases respectively, with 11 bases between them. Per germline, CDR1 KGHSH and CDR2 LQKENI. This CDR3 reads CASSRGQHYEQYF. Written as DNA, the CDR3 is TGTGCCAGCTCAAGAGGACAGCACTACGAGCAGTACTTC.

The chain joins TRBV19 to TRBJ2-1; a possible D gene is TRBD2 (5 bases). Trimming stripped 6 bases from V and 0 bases from J, with 15 bases between. Germline CDR1 and CDR2: LNHDA and SQIVND (reference sequence). This CDR3 is 16 amino acids long. The CDR3 nucleotides read TGTGCCAGTAGGGAGGCAGCCGTGAGCTCCTACAATGAGCAGTTCTTC. Its translation: CASREAAVSSYNEQFF.

The CDR3 DNA follows: TGTGCCAGCAGCTCGGGACAGGGGACGAACACTGAAGCTTTCTTT. It translates to CASSSGQGTNTEAFF. This chain joins TRBV11-3 and TRBJ1-1, with 10 bases lining up with TRBD1. The germline gives CDR1 SGHNT, CDR2 YENEEA. CDR3 length: 15 amino acids. J was trimmed by 1 base and V by 4 bases; bases with no gene match: 3.

The chain recombines TRBV4-1 with TRBJ1-1; the D is unclear. With 2 bases removed from V and 1 base from J, the gap between germline ends came to 11 bases. The germline gives CDR1 MGHRA, CDR2 YSYEKL. The CDR3 contains 15 residues. CDR3 bases: TGCGCCAGCAGCCAACCGGAGCGGGGGAACACTGAAGCTTTCTTT. Its protein product is CASSQPERGNTEAFF.

This clone came up once. The chain uses TRBV5-1 and TRBJ2-7, with 8 nucleotides matching TRBD1. CDR3 size: 14 residues. J was trimmed by 2 bases and V by 4 bases; bases with no gene match: 5. Germline V gene sequence: CDR1 SGHRS, CDR2 YFSETQ. Here the CDR3 reads CASSPGQGPYEQYF. Written as DNA, the CDR3 is TGCGCCAGCAGCCCAGGACAGGGTCCCTACGAGCAGTACTTC.

V and J are TRBV28 and TRBJ1-2; TRBD1 might be the D (5 bases). CDR3 length: 15 amino acids. V lost 2 bases and J lost 4, with 14 bases in between. Per germline, CDR1 MDHEN and CDR2 SYDVKM. CDR3 DNA sequence: TGTGCCAGCAGTTTAGCCCGGGTTGGGGGCTATGGCTACACCTTC. Protein sequence: CASSLARVGGYGYTF.

This clone was recorded only once. The DNA for the CDR3 is TGTGCCAGCAGTTTATTGCACCTCTCCTACGAGCAGTACTTC. This gives the protein CASSLLHLSYEQYF. The V and J genes are TRBV28 and TRBJ2-7; D is undetermined. V was clipped by 1 base and J by 0 bases, with 7 bases between them. The CDR3 runs to 14 residues. Germline V gives CDR1 MDHEN, CDR2 SYDVKM.

This clone was found a few times. The rearrangement uses TRBV5-1 and TRBJ1-1, with 8 bases that match TRBD1. CDR3 length equals 14 residues. The V gene's germline CDR1 is SGHRS and CDR2 YFSETQ. The V and J ends lost 5 bases and 1 base, in that order; junction bases with no gene match: 4. The CDR3 sequence: CASSPGQGNTEAFF. In DNA form, the CDR3 reads TGCGCCAGCAGTCCCGGACAGGGGAACACTGAAGCTTTCTTT.

This clone was detected only once. The rearrangement uses TRBV7-9 and TRBJ1-6; the D is unclear. The CDR3 length is 13 residues. In germline, CDR1 is SEHNR, CDR2 FQNEAQ (reference sequence). With 7 bases removed from V and 7 bases from J, the gap between germline ends came to 11 bases. Written as DNA, the CDR3 is TGTGCCAGCAAATCCGGACTCAATTCACCCCTCCACTTT. It codes for CASKSGLNSPLHF. The whole variable domain, filled in from reference TRBV7-9 and TRBJ1-6, reads DTGVSQNPRHKITKRGQNVTFRCDPISEHNRLYWYRQTLGQGPEFLTYFQNEAQLEKSRLLSDRFSAERPKGSFSTLEIQRTEQGDSAMYLCASKSGLNSPLHFGNGTRLTVT.

The genes are TRBV6-2 or TRBV6-3 and TRBJ1-1; unclear D gene. Germline V gene sequence: CDR1 MNHEY, CDR2 SVGEGT. The V end lost 2 bases, the J end lost 1 base, and 5 bases lay between the germline ends. This CDR3 spans 13 amino acids. The CDR3 DNA reads TGTGCCAGCAGTTACGCGGAGAACACTGAAGCTTTCTTT. Protein sequence: CASSYAENTEAFF.

As DNA, the CDR3 is TGCGCCAGCACCCTAAGTCCCGGTTCGCTAAATCAGCCCCAGCATTTT. It translates to CASTLSPGSLNQPQHF. The chain is built from TRBV4-1 and TRBJ1-5, with no clear D. Germline values: CDR1 MGHRA, CDR2 YSYEKL. V shed 7 bases and J shed 4 bases, with 20 bases lying between them. The CDR3 runs to 16 residues.

This rearrangement joins TRBV20-1 to TRBJ1-4, with D tentatively TRBD1 (5 bases). The CDR3 covers 11 residues. V lost 7 bases and J 6 bases, leaving 9 bases between the germline ends. Germline-derived CDR1 and CDR2 are DFQATT and SNEGSKA (reference sequence). The CDR3 here is CSVREDEKLFF. Here the CDR3 DNA reads TGCAGTGTCAGGGAGGATGAAAAACTGTTTTTT.

This clone appeared a few times. This sequence joins TRBV6-5 and TRBJ2-5; D is possibly TRBD2 (5 bases). The CDR3 totals 15 residues. The V and J ends lost 2 bases and 5 bases respectively, with 15 bases between them. Per the germline V gene, CDR1 is MNHEY and CDR2 is SVGAGI. The CDR3 loop is CASSYGSYRGETQYF. The CDR3 DNA is TGTGCCAGCAGTTACGGGTCCTACCGCGGGGAGACCCAGTACTTC.

The chain has TRBV19 and TRBJ1-1, with a possible D match to TRBD1 (6 bases). The CDR3 totals 13 residues. The V end lost 3 bases, the J end lost 6 bases, and 11 bases lay between the germline ends. Germline V gene lookup returns CDR1 LNHDA and CDR2 SQIVND (reference sequence). The CDR3 region is CASSILEGAEAFF. CDR3 in DNA: TGTGCCAGTAGTATTCTAGAGGGGGCTGAAGCTTTCTTT.

In this sample, this clone turned up once. The chain combines TRBV7-2 with TRBJ2-5; 13 positions agree with TRBD2. Germline V gene sequence: CDR1 SGHTA, CDR2 FQGNSA. There are 15 residues in the CDR3. Unmatched junction bases numbered 4, after V lost 4 bases and J lost 5 bases. CDR3 nucleotides: TGTGCCAGCAGCTGGACTAGCGGGGGACGGGAGACCCAGTACTTC. It translates to CASSWTSGGRETQYF. Using reference TRBV7-2 and TRBJ2-5 for the parts outside the CDR3, the full variable domain is GAGVSQSPSNKVTEKGKDVELRCDPISGHTALYWYRQSLGQGLEFLIYFQGNSAPDKSGLPSDRFSAERTGGSVSTLTIQRTQQEDSAVYLCASSWTSGGRETQYFGPGTRLLVL.

The chain uses TRBV7-9 and TRBJ2-7; a possible D gene is TRBD1 (6 bases). Germline CDR1 reads SEHNR; CDR2 reads FQNEAQ (reference sequence). The CDR3 totals 15 residues. The ends were cut back, 0 bases at V and 1 base at J, with 10 bases in the middle. The DNA for the CDR3 is TGTGCCAGCAGCTTAGCCGGACAGAAGTCCTACGAGCAGTACTTC. This translates into CASSLAGQKSYEQYF.

The chain links TRBV12-3 or TRBV12-4 to TRBJ1-1; TRBD1 is a possible D gene (6 bases). This CDR3 contains 13 residues. The V end lost 3 bases, the J end lost 9 bases, and 14 bases lay between the germline ends. Here the CDR3 reads CASSFSGAGQAFF. The CDR3 DNA sequence: TGTGCCAGCAGTTTTTCGGGGGCTGGGCAAGCTTTCTTT.

This chain connects TRBV4-3 to TRBJ2-7; no clear D gene. Between the trimmed V and J ends, which lost 1 base and 2 bases, there was a span of 9 bases. The CDR3 length is 14 residues. Germline CDR1 LGHNA, CDR2 YSLEER. CDR3 nucleotides: TGCGCCAGCAGCCAAGGGGGTCGGACCTACGAGCAGTACTTC. Translation: CASSQGGRTYEQYF.